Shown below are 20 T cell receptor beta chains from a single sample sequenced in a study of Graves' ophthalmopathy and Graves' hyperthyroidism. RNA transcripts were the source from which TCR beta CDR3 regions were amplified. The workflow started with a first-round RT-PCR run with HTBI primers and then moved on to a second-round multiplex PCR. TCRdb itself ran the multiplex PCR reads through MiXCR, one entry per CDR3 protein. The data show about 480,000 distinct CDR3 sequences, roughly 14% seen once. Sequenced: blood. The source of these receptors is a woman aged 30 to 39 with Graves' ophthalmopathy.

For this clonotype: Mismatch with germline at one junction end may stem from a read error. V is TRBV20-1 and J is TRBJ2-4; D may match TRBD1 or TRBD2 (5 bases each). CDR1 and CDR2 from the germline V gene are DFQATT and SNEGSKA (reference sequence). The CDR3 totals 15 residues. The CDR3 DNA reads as TGCAGTGCTAGAACTAGGGGTCCCACCAAAAACATTAAGTACTTC. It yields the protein CSARTRGPTKNIKYF.

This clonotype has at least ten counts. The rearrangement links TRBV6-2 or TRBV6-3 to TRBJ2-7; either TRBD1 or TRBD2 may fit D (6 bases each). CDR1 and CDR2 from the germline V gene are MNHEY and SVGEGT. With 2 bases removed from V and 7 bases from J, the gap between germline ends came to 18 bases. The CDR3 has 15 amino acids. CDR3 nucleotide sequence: TGTGCCAGCAGTTACCCATCGAGGGGGGCCCGGGAGCAGTACTTC. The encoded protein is CASSYPSRGAREQYF.

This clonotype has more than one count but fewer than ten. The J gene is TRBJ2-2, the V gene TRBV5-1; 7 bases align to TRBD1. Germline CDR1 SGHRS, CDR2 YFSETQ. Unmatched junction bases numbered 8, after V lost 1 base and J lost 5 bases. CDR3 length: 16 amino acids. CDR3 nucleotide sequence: TGCGCCAGCAGCTTGCAAGGGGGCGCATATACCGGGGAGCTGTTTTTT. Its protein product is CASSLQGGAYTGELFF.

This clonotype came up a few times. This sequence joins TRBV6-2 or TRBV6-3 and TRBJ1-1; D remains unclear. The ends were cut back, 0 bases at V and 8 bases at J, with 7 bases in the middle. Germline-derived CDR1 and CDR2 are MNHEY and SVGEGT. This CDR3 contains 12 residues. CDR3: CASSYSAGEAFF. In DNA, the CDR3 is TGTGCCAGCAGTTACTCGGCTGGAGAAGCTTTCTTT.

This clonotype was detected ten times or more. The chain's CDR3 is CASSARLEEGIQYF. DNA of the CDR3: TGTGCCAGCAGCGCGCGACTAGAGGAGGGCATTCAGTACTTC. The rearrangement uses TRBV13 and TRBJ2-4; a weak D match, TRBD2 (6 bases). The V end lost 5 bases, the J end lost 9 bases, and 17 bases lay between the germline ends. Germline CDR1 is PRHDT and CDR2 is FYEKMQ (reference sequence). This CDR3 is 14 amino acids long.

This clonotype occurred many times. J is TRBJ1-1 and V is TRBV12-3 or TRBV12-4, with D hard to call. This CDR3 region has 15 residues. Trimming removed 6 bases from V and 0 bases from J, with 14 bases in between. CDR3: CASSPPHGVNTEAFF. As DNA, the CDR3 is TGTGCCAGCAGCCCCCCCCATGGGGTGAACACTGAAGCTTTCTTT.

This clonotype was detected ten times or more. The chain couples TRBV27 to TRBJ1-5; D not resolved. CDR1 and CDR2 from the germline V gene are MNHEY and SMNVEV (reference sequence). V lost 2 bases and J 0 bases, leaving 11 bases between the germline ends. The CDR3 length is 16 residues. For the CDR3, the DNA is TGTGCCAGCAGTTTAGTCGGCGGCTATAGCAATCAGCCCCAGCATTTT. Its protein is CASSLVGGYSNQPQHF.

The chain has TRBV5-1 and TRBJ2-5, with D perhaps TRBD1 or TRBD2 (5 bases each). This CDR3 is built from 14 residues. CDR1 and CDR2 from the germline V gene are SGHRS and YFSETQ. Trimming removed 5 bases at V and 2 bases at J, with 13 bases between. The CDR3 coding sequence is TGCGCCAGCAGTTCGGGACCAGCACAAGAGACCCAGTACTTC. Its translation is CASSSGPAQETQYF.

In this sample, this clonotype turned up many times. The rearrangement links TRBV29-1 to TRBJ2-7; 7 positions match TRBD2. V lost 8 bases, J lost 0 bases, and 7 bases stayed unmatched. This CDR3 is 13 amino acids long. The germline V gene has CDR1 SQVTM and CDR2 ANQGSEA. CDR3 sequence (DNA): TGCAGCATAAAAAGCGGGAACTCCTACGAGCAGTACTTC. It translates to CSIKSGNSYEQYF.

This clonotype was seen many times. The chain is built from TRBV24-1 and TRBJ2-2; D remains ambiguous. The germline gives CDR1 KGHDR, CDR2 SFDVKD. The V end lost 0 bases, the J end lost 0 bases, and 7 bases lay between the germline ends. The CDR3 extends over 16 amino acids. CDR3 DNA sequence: TGTGCCACCAGTGATTTGGCGAGCACGAACACCGGGGAGCTGTTTTTT. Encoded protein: CATSDLASTNTGELFF.

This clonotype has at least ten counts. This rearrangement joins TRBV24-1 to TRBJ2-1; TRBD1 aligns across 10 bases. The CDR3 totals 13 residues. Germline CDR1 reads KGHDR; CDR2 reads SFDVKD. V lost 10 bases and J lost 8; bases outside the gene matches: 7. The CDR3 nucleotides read TGTGCCACGAACGACAGGGGGCATGATGAGCAGTTCTTC. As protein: CATNDRGHDEQFF.

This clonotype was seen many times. The CDR3 here is CASRSRYQGSTEAFF. The CDR3, as DNA: TGTGCCAGCAGGTCTAGATACCAGGGTAGTACTGAAGCTTTCTTT. The chain uses TRBV6-1 and TRBJ1-1; tentatively, D is TRBD1 (5 bases). Looked up from germline, CDR1 is MNHNS and CDR2 is SASEGT. The CDR3 consists of 15 residues. V dropped 6 bases and J dropped 5 bases, with 19 bases sitting between them.

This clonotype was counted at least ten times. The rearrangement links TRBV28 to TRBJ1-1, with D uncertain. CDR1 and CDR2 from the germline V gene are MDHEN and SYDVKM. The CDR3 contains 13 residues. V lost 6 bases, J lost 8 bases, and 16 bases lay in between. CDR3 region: CASSSNGPSEAFF. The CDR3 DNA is TGTGCCAGCAGCTCCAATGGGCCCTCCGAAGCTTTCTTT. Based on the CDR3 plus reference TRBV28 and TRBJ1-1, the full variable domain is DVKVTQSSRYLVKRTGEKVFLECVQDMDHENMFWYRQDPGLGLRLIYFSYDVKMKEKGDIPEGYSVSREKKERFSLILESASTNQTSMYLCASSSNGPSEAFFGQGTRLTVV.

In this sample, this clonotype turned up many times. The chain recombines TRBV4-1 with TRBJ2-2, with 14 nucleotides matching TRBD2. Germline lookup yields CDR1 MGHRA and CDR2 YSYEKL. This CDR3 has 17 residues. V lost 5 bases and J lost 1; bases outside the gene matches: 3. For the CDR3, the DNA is TGCGCCAGCAGCTTCGGACTAGCGGGGGGGAACACCGGGGAGCTGTTTTTT. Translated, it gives CASSFGLAGGNTGELFF.

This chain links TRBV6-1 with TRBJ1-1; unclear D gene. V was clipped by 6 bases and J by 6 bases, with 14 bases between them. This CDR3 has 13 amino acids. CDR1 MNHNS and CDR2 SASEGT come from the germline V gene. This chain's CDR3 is CASRGALGAEAFF. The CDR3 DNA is TGTGCCAGCAGGGGCGCCTTAGGAGCTGAAGCTTTCTTT.

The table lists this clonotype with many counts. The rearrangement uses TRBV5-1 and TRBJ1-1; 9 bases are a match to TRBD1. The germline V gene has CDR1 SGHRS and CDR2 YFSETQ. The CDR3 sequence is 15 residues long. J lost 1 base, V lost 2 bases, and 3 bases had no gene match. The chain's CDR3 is CASSLGTGWNTEAFF. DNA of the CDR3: TGCGCCAGCAGCTTAGGGACAGGGTGGAACACTGAAGCTTTCTTT.

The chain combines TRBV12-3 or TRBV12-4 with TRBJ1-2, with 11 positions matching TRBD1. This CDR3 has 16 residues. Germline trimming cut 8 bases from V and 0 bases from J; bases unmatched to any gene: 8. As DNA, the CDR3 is TGTGCCAGCGGAACCGGGACAGGGGGTACTAACTATGGCTACACCTTC. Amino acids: CASGTGTGGTNYGYTF.

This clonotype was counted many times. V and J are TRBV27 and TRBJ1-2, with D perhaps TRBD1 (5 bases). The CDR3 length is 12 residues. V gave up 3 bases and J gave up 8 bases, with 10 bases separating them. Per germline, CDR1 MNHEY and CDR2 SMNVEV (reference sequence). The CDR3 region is CASSFQGGGYTF. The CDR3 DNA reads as TGTGCCAGCAGTTTTCAGGGAGGGGGCTACACCTTC.

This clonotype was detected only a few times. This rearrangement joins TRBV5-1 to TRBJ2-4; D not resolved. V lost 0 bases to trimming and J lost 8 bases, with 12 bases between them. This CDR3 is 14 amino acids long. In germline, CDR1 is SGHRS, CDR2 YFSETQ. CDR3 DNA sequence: TGCGCCAGCAGCTTGGAGGCGAATAGGGACATTCAGTACTTC. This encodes CASSLEANRDIQYF.

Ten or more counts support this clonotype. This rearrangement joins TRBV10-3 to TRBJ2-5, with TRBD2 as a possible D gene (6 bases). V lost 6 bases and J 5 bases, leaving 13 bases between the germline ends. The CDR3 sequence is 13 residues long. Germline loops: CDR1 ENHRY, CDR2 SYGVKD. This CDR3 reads CAIRTREDETQYF. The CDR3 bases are TGTGCCATCAGAACTAGGGAGGATGAGACCCAGTACTTC.